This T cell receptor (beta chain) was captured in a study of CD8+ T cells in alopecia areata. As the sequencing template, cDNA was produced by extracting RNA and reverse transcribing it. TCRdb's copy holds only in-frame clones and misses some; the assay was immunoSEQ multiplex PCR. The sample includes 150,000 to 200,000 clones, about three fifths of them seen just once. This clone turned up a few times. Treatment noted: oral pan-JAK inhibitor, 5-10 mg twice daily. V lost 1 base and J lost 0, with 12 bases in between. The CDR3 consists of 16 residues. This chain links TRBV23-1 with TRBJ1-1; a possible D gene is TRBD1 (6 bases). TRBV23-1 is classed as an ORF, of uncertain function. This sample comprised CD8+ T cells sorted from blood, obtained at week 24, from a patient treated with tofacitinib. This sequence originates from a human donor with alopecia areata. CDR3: CASSQYHGGLNTEAFF. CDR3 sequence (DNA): TGCGCCAGCAGTCAATACCATGGGGGCTTGAACACTGAAGCTTTCTTT.